Following are 28 T cell receptor beta chains from one sample sequenced in a study of T cells in Graves' hyperthyroidism and ophthalmopathy. The TCR beta CDR3 regions underwent amplification using RNA transcripts as the source. First-round RT-PCR with HTBI primers amplified the TCR CDR3 region. MiXCR, run by TCRdb on the multiplex PCR reads, gives a single entry per CDR3 protein. The data hold approximately 690,000 distinct CDR3 sequences, with approximately 14% observed a single time. Sequenced: blood. These receptors all come from a woman aged 50 to 65 with Graves' ophthalmopathy.

V and J are TRBV19 and TRBJ2-7; 11 nucleotides align to TRBD2. From germline, CDR1 is LNHDA and CDR2 SQIVND (reference sequence). This CDR3 is 16 amino acids long. With 4 bases clipped from V and 1 base from J, the junction kept 6 bases outside the gene matches. The CDR3 sequence is CASSNQLAGASYEQYF. CDR3 in DNA: TGTGCCAGTAGTAACCAACTAGCGGGAGCTTCCTACGAGCAGTACTTC.

In regard to this clonotype: A much larger clone is a single base away; this may be a read error. The gene calls are TRBV2 and TRBJ2-5; no clear D gene. Germline lookup yields CDR1 SNHLY and CDR2 FYNNEI. The CDR3 loop spans 13 amino acids. V lost 3 bases, J lost 2 bases, and 7 bases lay in between. CDR3 coding DNA: TGTGCCAGCAGTGAGGCCTCTCAAGAGACCCAGTACTTC. Encoded protein: CASSEASQETQYF.

Ten or more counts support this clonotype. The chain joins TRBV7-8 to TRBJ2-1, with 12 bases identical to TRBD2. Trimming removed 6 bases from V and 6 bases from J; junction bases left unmatched: 6. Germline assignment: CDR1 SGHVS and CDR2 FQNEAQ. The CDR3 spans 15 residues. CDR3 nucleotide sequence: TGTGCCAGCAGGACTAGCGGGAGCTTCGCCAATGAGCAGTTCTTC. Protein: CASRTSGSFANEQFF.

This clonotype showed up many times. The rearrangement joins TRBV29-1 to TRBJ2-3, with D possibly matching TRBD1 (6 bases). V dropped 4 bases and J dropped 0 bases, with 14 bases sitting between them. The CDR3 has 15 residues. Germline lookup yields CDR1 SQVTM and CDR2 ANQGSEA. In DNA, the CDR3 is TGCAGCGTTGGACAAGGGGGTCAGAGCACAGATACGCAGTATTTT. Encoded protein: CSVGQGGQSTDTQYF.

The chain employs TRBV20-1 and TRBJ2-5; 12 bases match TRBD2. Per the germline V gene, CDR1 is DFQATT and CDR2 is SNEGSKA (reference sequence). V lost 5 bases and J lost 4; bases outside the gene matches: 11. CDR3 length: 16 amino acids. The CDR3 DNA is TGCAGTGCTCCCCCCCCTAGCGGGAGGGTAGCAGAGACCCAGTACTTC. Amino acid sequence: CSAPPPSGRVAETQYF.

This clonotype was recorded many times. The chain joins TRBV5-1 to TRBJ2-1, with D possibly matching TRBD2 (6 bases). Germline assignment: CDR1 SGHRS and CDR2 YFSETQ. The CDR3 spans 17 residues. Trimming cost V 2 bases and J 2 bases, with 17 bases left between them. As DNA, the CDR3 is TGCGCCAGCAGCTTTGGCCTGACTAGTCGACCCTACAATGAGCAGTTCTTC. Its translation is CASSFGLTSRPYNEQFF.

This clonotype has more than one count but fewer than ten. The chain links TRBV7-2 to TRBJ2-5; D might be TRBD1 or TRBD2, each matching 6 bases. This CDR3 comprises 15 residues. The ends were cut back, 2 bases at V and 5 bases at J, with 15 bases in the middle. The germline V gene encodes CDR1 SGHTA and CDR2 FQGNSA. CDR3 DNA sequence: TGTGCCAGCAGCTTAACGGAGGGGGGTTGGGAGACCCAGTACTTC. This translates into CASSLTEGGWETQYF. The entire variable domain, with the rest obtained from reference TRBV7-2 and TRBJ2-5, is as follows: GAGVSQSPSNKVTEKGKDVELRCDPISGHTALYWYRQSLGQGLEFLIYFQGNSAPDKSGLPSDRFSAERTGGSVSTLTIQRTQQEDSAVYLCASSLTEGGWETQYFGPGTRLLVL.

This clonotype appeared many times. CDR3: CASSQGGVGEQYF. DNA of the CDR3: TGTGCCAGCAGCCAGGGGGGGGTGGGGGAGCAGTACTTC. The rearrangement joins TRBV11-2 to TRBJ2-7; D is perhaps TRBD1 or TRBD2 (7 bases each). In germline, CDR1 is SGHAT, CDR2 FQNNGV. The CDR3 covers 13 residues. V was shortened by 5 bases and J by 7 bases, with 15 bases between the two germline ends.

Ten or more counts support this clonotype. V usage is TRBV27 and J usage is TRBJ2-3; D is ambiguous. The CDR3 runs to 15 residues. Germline CDR1 reads MNHEY; CDR2 reads SMNVEV (reference sequence). V was pared by 5 bases and J by 0 bases, with 12 bases between. The CDR3 nucleotides read TGTGCCAGCAGTCGACACTTGACTAGCACAGATACGCAGTATTTT. This encodes CASSRHLTSTDTQYF.

Comment on this clonotype: A much larger clone differs by one base, so this may be a read error. The chain has TRBV28 and TRBJ1-1, with 8 bases aligning to TRBD1. Germline V CDR1 and CDR2: MDHEN, SYDVKM. The CDR3 has 13 amino acids. With V trimmed by 10 bases and J by 4 bases, 8 bases remained unmatched. DNA for the CDR3: TGTGCCAACAGGGTACAGGGGGTCACTGAAGCTTTCTTT. Translating gives CANRVQGVTEAFF.

The chain is built from TRBV29-1 and TRBJ2-2; 10 positions match TRBD2. Germline CDR1 reads SQVTM; CDR2 reads ANQGSEA. V shed 4 bases and J 3 bases; nucleotides not matched to a gene: 5. The CDR3 loop spans 15 amino acids. CDR3: CSVALTSGHTGELFF. The CDR3 bases are TGCAGCGTTGCACTGACTAGCGGGCACACCGGGGAGCTGTTTTTT.

This clonotype was seen a handful of times. This chain links TRBV5-1 with TRBJ1-5; 9 nucleotides agree with TRBD1. The CDR3 contains 16 residues. Trimming removed 1 base from V and 5 bases from J; junction bases left unmatched: 7. The germline V gene has CDR1 SGHRS and CDR2 YFSETQ. CDR3 nucleotide sequence: TGCGCCAGCAGCTTGTCGGGACAGGGAGGGGATCAGCCCCAGCATTTT. It yields the protein CASSLSGQGGDQPQHF.

The genes are TRBV19 and TRBJ1-5; 7 bases match TRBD1. The CDR3 consists of 13 residues. V lost 8 bases to trimming and J lost 4 bases; unmatched junction nucleotides: 5. Germline CDR1 reads LNHDA; CDR2 reads SQIVND (reference sequence). The CDR3 coding sequence is TGTGCCAGTCGCGCGACAGGGAATCAGCCCCAGCATTTT. Amino acids: CASRATGNQPQHF.

In DNA, the CDR3 is TGTGCCAGCAGCTTGTCGGGAGGCCGCACAGATACGCAGTATTTT. Translation: CASSLSGGRTDTQYF. The chain is built from TRBV5-4 and TRBJ2-3; 7 positions match TRBD2. V gave up 1 base and J gave up 1 base; unmatched junction bases: 3. The CDR3 totals 15 residues. Germline CDR1 and CDR2: SGHNT and YYREEE (reference sequence).

The chain carries TRBV5-1 and TRBJ2-1, with a weak D call TRBD2 (6 bases). Germline V gives CDR1 SGHRS, CDR2 YFSETQ. The length of the CDR3 is 16 residues. V shed 4 bases and J shed 5 bases, with 19 bases lying between them. The DNA of the CDR3 is TGCGCCAGCAGCCCATGGGACTTTCGGGGGAACAATGAGCAGTTCTTC. Translating it yields CASSPWDFRGNNEQFF. The entire variable domain, with the rest obtained from reference TRBV5-1 and TRBJ2-1, is as follows: KAGVTQTPRYLIKTRGQQVTLSCSPISGHRSVSWYQQTPGQGLQFLFEYFSETQRNKGNFPGRFSGRQFSNSRSEMNVSTLELGDSALYLCASSPWDFRGNNEQFFGPGTRLTVL.

This clonotype occurred a few times. V gene TRBV6-2 or TRBV6-3 combines with J gene TRBJ1-5; D gene ambiguous. The CDR3 extends over 15 amino acids. The germline CDR1 and CDR2 sequences are MNHEY and SVGEGT. Trimming stripped 6 bases from V and 0 bases from J, with 12 bases between. CDR3 sequence: CASSRLGNSNQPQHF. The CDR3 bases are TGTGCCAGCAGCCGACTGGGCAATAGCAATCAGCCCCAGCATTTT.

This chain joins TRBV30 and TRBJ2-7; TRBD1 matches at 9 bases. The CDR3 length is 15 residues. CDR1 is GTSNPN and CDR2 is SVGIG in the germline V gene (reference sequence). V trimming: 0 bases; J trimming: 1 base; junction bases outside the gene matches: 4. The CDR3 sequence is CAWSVTGTGSYEQYF. CDR3 DNA: TGTGCCTGGAGTGTTACCGGGACAGGGTCCTACGAGCAGTACTTC.

This clonotype was picked up many times. The genes are TRBV6-6 and TRBJ2-1, with 12 bases lining up with TRBD2. The CDR3 is made up of 16 amino acids. The V gene's germline CDR1 is MNHNY and CDR2 SVGAGI (reference sequence). Trimming removed 2 bases from V and 7 bases from J; junction bases left unmatched: 6. CDR3 nucleotides: TGTGCCAGCAGTTACGCCCTAGCGGGAGGGAGTAATGAGCAGTTCTTC. This translates into CASSYALAGGSNEQFF.

This clonotype showed up many times. The V and J genes are TRBV7-2 and TRBJ1-1; 8 positions match TRBD1. With V trimmed by 9 bases and J by 1 base, 7 bases remained unmatched. The length of the CDR3 is 14 residues. The germline V gene encodes CDR1 SGHTA and CDR2 FQGNSA. The CDR3 nucleotides read TGTGCCAGTAAGCGCGGACAGGGGAACACTGAAGCTTTCTTT. Amino acid sequence: CASKRGQGNTEAFF.

The chain joins TRBV9 to TRBJ2-3, with TRBD2 matching 10 bases. Germline V gives CDR1 SGDLS, CDR2 YYNGEE. CDR3 length: 16 residues. The J segment lost 2 bases and the V segment lost 4 bases, leaving 7 bases of the junction unmatched. Here the CDR3 DNA reads TGTGCCAGCAGCACCTTAGCGGGAGGAATCACAGATACGCAGTATTTT. This sequence encodes CASSTLAGGITDTQYF.

This clonotype was seen ten or more times. This sequence joins TRBV20-1 and TRBJ2-3, with 11 nucleotides matching TRBD1. CDR3 length: 13 residues. V lost 6 bases, J lost 6 bases, and 5 bases stayed unmatched. Germline assignment: CDR1 DFQATT and CDR2 SNEGSKA (reference sequence). CDR3 amino acids: CSAGQGAGDTQYF. DNA for the CDR3: TGCAGTGCCGGACAGGGGGCTGGGGATACGCAGTATTTT.

The J gene is TRBJ2-7, the V gene TRBV9; 9 bases fit TRBD1. This CDR3 has 15 amino acids. Germline CDR1 reads SGDLS; CDR2 reads YYNGEE. V dropped 3 bases and J dropped 1; count of bases not matched to a gene: 5. CDR3 in amino acids: CASSGTGGDSYEQYF. The CDR3 DNA follows: TGTGCCAGCAGCGGAACAGGGGGCGATTCCTACGAGCAGTACTTC.

This clonotype has a count of ten or more. This chain joins TRBV3-1 and TRBJ2-5, with D hard to call. This CDR3 contains 17 residues. The V end lost 0 bases, the J end lost 6 bases, and 20 bases lay between the germline ends. CDR1 and CDR2 from the germline V gene are LGHDT and YNNKEL (reference sequence). The CDR3 nucleotides are TGTGCCAGCAGCCAAGACTTCCGGGCTGACTGGGCCCAGACCCAGTACTTC. Amino acids: CASSQDFRADWAQTQYF.

This clonotype was observed at least ten times. The chain joins TRBV5-1 to TRBJ2-7; 8 bases map to TRBD2. Trimming took 5 bases from V and 0 from J; bases not matched to a gene: 13. Germline V CDR1 and CDR2: SGHRS, YFSETQ. The CDR3 covers 17 residues. The CDR3 DNA reads as TGCGCCAGCAGTCTAGAAGTCAGCGGGAGTTCCTCCTACGAGCAGTACTTC. This codes for CASSLEVSGSSSYEQYF.

This clonotype has ten or more counts. The gene calls are TRBV12-3 or TRBV12-4 and TRBJ2-3; 11 bases agree with TRBD2. J gave up 6 bases and V 7 bases, and 18 bases lay outside the gene matches. The CDR3 covers 18 residues. The CDR3 is CASTQEASGRTLVDTQYF. Written as DNA, the CDR3 is TGTGCCAGCACCCAGGAGGCTAGCGGGAGGACCCTGGTTGATACGCAGTATTTT.

This clonotype was detected ten times or more. This chain joins TRBV5-1 and TRBJ2-3; TRBD2 matches 8 bases. The V gene end was trimmed by 4 bases and the J gene end by 3 bases; junction bases not matched to a gene: 4. The CDR3 extends over 14 amino acids. CDR1 and CDR2 from the germline V gene are SGHRS and YFSETQ. As DNA, the CDR3 is TGCGCCAGCAGCCCGGGACTAGTAACAGATACGCAGTATTTT. Its protein is CASSPGLVTDTQYF.

This clonotype was observed a handful of times. The rearrangement uses TRBV7-2 and TRBJ1-5; 8 bases fit TRBD1. The CDR3 runs to 14 residues. Losses at the gene ends were 5 bases for V and 5 bases for J; bases not matched to a gene: 5. Germline V lookup: CDR1 SGHTA, CDR2 FQGNSA. The DNA for the CDR3 is TGTGCCAGCAGCCTACAGACAGGGGATCAGCCCCAGCATTTT. Encoded protein: CASSLQTGDQPQHF.

This chain connects TRBV10-2 to TRBJ2-2; 8 bases agree with TRBD2. The CDR3 contains 15 residues. V shed 6 bases and J 0 bases; nucleotides not matched to a gene: 3. Germline V gene data show CDR1 as WSHSY and CDR2 as SAAADI. This CDR3 reads CASSTLAANTGELFF. The CDR3 nucleotides read TGCGCCAGCAGCACACTAGCGGCGAACACCGGGGAGCTGTTTTTT.